The 5 T cell receptor beta chains below were found in one sample sequenced in a study of T cells in women clearing cervical HPV infection. Using immunoSEQ multiplex PCR, the repertoire was profiled, and TCRdb retains in-frame clones only, with some absent. The record lists about 20,000 clones, of which the ten most abundant hold 5% to 7%. Sequences were obtained from blood buffy coat. The receptor source for this set is a woman aged 18 to 69 with a cervical HPV16 infection that either progressed to CIN3+ or cleared (not recorded which).

On this clone itself: The read ends 3 residues early relative to the CDR3; the germline J gene fills the gap. The chain couples TRBV7-9 to TRBJ2-1; 8 bases agree with TRBD1. The V gene end was trimmed by 2 bases and the J gene end by 8 bases; junction bases not matched to a gene: 8. This CDR3 region has 15 residues. Germline V gene sequence: CDR1 SEHNR, CDR2 FQNEAQ (reference sequence). The CDR3 DNA, read in part, is TGTGCCAGCAGCTTACGGGCAGTGACAGGGGATGAG. It is translated as CASSLRAVTGDE. The entire CDR3 reads CASSLRAVTGDEQFF.

CDR3 loop: CSARDGRFGWGANVLTF. The DNA read from the CDR3 is TGCAGTGCTAGAGATGGCAGGTTCGGTTGGGGGGCCAACGTC. V and J are TRBV20-1 and TRBJ2-6; D is unclear. The CDR3 goes on 3 residues after the read ends, and that part is filled in from the germline J gene. The CDR3 covers 17 residues. Germline V gene sequence: CDR1 DFQATT, CDR2 SNEGSKA (reference sequence). Deletions cut 0 bases from V and 4 bases from J, with 16 bases between.

As to this clone: The read ends 3 residues shy of where the CDR3 ends; the end is completed using the germline J gene. The chain carries TRBV20-1 and TRBJ1-3; 7 positions match TRBD1. This CDR3 is built from 15 residues. Germline V gene sequence: CDR1 DFQATT, CDR2 SNEGSKA (reference sequence). V lost 5 bases to trimming and J lost 2 bases; unmatched junction nucleotides: 9. Here the CDR3 reads CSAQPTGQAGNTIYF. CDR3 bases read: TGCAGTGCTCAACCCACCGGACAGGCTGGAAACACC.

About this clone itself: The CDR3 extends 3 residues past the end of the read, so its final part is completed from the germline J gene. The chain carries TRBV7-2 and TRBJ1-1; D remains unclear. CDR1 is SGHTA and CDR2 is FQGNSA in the germline V gene. The CDR3 extends over 13 amino acids. The CDR3 protein is CASSLQSDYGAFF. The sequenced part of the CDR3 DNA is TGTGCCAGCAGCCTACAGAGTGACTATGGC. Combining the CDR3 with reference TRBV7-2 and TRBJ1-1 gives the whole variable domain GAGVSQSPSNKVTEKGKDVELRCDPISGHTALYWYRQSLGQGLEFLIYFQGNSAPDKSGLPSDRFSAERTGGSVSTLTIQRTQQEDSAVYLCASSLQSDYGAFFGQGTRLTVV.

Of note for this clone: The CDR3 end is not reached by the read, which stops 3 residues before it; the germline J gene fills it in. V gene TRBV5-1 combines with J gene TRBJ2-3, with D unresolved. Germline-derived CDR1 and CDR2 are SGHRS and YFSETQ. The CDR3 spans 13 residues. CDR3 sequence reads: CASSRYRQETQYF. The CDR3 DNA, read in part, is TGCGCCAGCAGTCGGTACCGACAAGAGACG.